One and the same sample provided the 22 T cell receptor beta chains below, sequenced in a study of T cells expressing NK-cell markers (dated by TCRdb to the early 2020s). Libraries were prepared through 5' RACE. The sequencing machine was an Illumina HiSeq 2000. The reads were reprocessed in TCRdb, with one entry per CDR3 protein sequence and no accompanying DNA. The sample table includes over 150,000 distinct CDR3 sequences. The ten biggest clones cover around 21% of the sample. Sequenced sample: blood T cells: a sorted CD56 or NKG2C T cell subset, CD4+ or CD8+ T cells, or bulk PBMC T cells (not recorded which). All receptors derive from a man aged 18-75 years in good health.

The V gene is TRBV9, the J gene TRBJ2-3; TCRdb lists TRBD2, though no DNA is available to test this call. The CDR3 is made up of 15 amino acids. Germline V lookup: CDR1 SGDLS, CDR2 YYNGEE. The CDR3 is CASTRLAGATDTQYF.

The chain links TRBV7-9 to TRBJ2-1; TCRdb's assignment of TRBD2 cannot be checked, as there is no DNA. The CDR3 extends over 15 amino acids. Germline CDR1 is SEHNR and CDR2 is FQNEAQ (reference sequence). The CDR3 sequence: CASSLVGTSSIAEFF.

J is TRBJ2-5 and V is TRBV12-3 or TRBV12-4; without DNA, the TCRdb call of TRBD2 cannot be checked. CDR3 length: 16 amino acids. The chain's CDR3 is CASSFSSGDRQETQYF.

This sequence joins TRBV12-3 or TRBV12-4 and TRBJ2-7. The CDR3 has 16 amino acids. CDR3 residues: CASSSGLGYKLYEQYF.

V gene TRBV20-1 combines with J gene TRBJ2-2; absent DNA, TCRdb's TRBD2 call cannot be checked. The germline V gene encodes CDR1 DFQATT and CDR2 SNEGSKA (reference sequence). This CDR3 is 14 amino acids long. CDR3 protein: CSASWSGDRGELFF.

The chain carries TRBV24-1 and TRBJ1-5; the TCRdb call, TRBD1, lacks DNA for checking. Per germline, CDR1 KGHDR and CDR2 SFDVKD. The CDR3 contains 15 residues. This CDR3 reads CATSVTGQGAQPQHF.

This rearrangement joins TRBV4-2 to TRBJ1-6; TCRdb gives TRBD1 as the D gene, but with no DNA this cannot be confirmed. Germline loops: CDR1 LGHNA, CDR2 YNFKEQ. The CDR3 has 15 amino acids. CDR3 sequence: CASSPPQGAGSPLHF.

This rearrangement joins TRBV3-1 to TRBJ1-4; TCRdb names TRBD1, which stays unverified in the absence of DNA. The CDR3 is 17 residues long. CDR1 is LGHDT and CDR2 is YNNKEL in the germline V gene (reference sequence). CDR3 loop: CASSQEGTGGGYEKLFF.

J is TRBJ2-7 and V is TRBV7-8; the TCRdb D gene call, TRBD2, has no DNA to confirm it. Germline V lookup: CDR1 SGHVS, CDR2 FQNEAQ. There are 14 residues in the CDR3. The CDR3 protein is CASSPLAGGREQYF.

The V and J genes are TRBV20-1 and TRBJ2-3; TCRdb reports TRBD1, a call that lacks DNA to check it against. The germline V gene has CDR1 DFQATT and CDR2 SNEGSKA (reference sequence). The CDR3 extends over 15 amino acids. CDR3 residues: CSAKTWTGFGDTQYF.

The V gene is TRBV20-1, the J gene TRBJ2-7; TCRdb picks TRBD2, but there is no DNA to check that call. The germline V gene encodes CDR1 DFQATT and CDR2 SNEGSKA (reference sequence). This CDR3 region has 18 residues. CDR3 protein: CSAPQWGLAEPISYEQYF.

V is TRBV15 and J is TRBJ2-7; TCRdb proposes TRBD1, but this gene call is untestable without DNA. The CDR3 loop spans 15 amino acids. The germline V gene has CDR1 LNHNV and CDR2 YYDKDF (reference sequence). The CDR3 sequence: CATSSEQGSAYEQYF. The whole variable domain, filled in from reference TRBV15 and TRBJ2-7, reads DAMVIQNPRYQVTQFGKPVTLSCSQTLNHNVMYWYQQKSSQAPKLLFHYYDKDFNNEADTPDNFQSRRPNTSFCFLDIRSPGLGDTAMYLCATSSEQGSAYEQYFGPGTRLTVT.

Here the CDR3 reads CASSLALAGGGTGELFF. The chain carries TRBV7-8 and TRBJ2-2; the TCRdb call, TRBD2, lacks DNA for checking. Germline V gives CDR1 SGHVS, CDR2 FQNEAQ. CDR3 length: 17 residues.

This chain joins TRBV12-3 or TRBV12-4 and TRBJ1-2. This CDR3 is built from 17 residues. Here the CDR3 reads CASSLSPMTLANYGYTF.

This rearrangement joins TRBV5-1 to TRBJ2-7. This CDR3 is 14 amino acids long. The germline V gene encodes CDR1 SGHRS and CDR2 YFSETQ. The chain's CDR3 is CASSFAAASYEQYF.

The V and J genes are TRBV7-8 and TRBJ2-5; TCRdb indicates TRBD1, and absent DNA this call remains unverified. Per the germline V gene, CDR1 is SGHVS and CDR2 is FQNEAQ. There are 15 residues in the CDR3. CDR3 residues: CASSYQGGAGETQYF.

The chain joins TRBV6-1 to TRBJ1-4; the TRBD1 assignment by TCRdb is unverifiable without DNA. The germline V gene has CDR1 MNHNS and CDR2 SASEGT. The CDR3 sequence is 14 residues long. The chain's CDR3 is CASSPTGNPVKLFF.

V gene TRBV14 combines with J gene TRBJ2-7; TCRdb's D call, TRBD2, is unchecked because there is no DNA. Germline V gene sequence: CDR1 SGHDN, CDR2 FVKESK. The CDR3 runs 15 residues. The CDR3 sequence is CASSHLAGGIYEQYF.

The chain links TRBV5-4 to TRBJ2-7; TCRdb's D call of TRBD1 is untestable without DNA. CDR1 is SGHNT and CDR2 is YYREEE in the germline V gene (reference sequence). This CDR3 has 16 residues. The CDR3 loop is CASSSAVGLSGGEQYF.

CDR3 protein: CASSSQETYNEQFF. V usage is TRBV3-1 and J usage is TRBJ2-1. CDR1 is LGHDT and CDR2 is YNNKEL in the germline V gene (reference sequence). This CDR3 region has 14 residues.

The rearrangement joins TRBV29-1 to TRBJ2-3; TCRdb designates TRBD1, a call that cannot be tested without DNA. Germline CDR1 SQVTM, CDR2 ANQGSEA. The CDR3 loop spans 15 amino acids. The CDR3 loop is CSVETWDRATDTQYF.

The CDR3 reads CASSLRDTTDTQYF. The rearrangement uses TRBV4-1 and TRBJ2-3; as DNA is missing, the TRBD1 call by TCRdb cannot be tested. There are 14 residues in the CDR3. The germline CDR1 and CDR2 sequences are MGHRA and YSYEKL.